The 16 T cell receptor beta chains reported below all come from one sample, sequenced in a study of cytomegalovirus exposure and HLA in healthy donors. Sequenced by immunoSEQ multiplex PCR; TCRdb stores in-frame clones only, minus some. Found here are about 220,000 clones, approximately 80% of them singletons; the top ten hold around an eighth. Material: PBMCs. Receptors originate from a woman in her thirties in good health and CMV-seropositive.

The chain joins TRBV30 to TRBJ2-3, with D tentatively TRBD2 (5 bases). The V end was cut by 3 bases, the J end by 3 bases, with 13 bases between. Per the germline V gene, CDR1 is GTSNPN and CDR2 is SVGIG (reference sequence). CDR3 length: 14 amino acids. CDR3 in amino acids: CAWRGEGSTDTQYF. CDR3 sequence (DNA): TGTGCCTGGAGGGGAGAGGGAAGTACAGATACGCAGTATTTT.

This chain connects TRBV10-1 to TRBJ1-1; TRBD1 is a possible D gene (6 bases). V lost 7 bases and J 0 bases, leaving 12 bases between the germline ends. The CDR3 is 14 residues long. CDR1 and CDR2 (germline): WNHNN, SYGVQD (reference sequence). The CDR3 DNA reads TGCGCCAGCAAGAGACAGGATCTGAACACTGAAGCTTTCTTT. It is translated as CASKRQDLNTEAFF.

Points on this clone: Other DNA sequences in this sample translate to the same CDR3. The gene calls are TRBV28 and TRBJ2-7; D gene uncertain. V lost 5 bases and J lost 1, with 3 bases in between. The CDR3 consists of 11 residues. Germline assignment: CDR1 MDHEN and CDR2 SYDVKM. The CDR3 loop reads CASSVSYEQYF. CDR3 nucleotide sequence: TGTGCCAGCAGTGTTTCCTACGAGCAGTACTTC.

The chain joins TRBV10-3 to TRBJ2-1; D gene ambiguous. V was trimmed by 3 bases and J by 7 bases, leaving 7 bases between them. Germline V lookup: CDR1 ENHRY, CDR2 SYGVKD. The CDR3 is made up of 12 amino acids. The CDR3 loop reads CAISERENEQFF. CDR3 bases: TGTGCCATCAGTGAACGAGAGAATGAGCAGTTCTTC.

The CDR3 spells CASSVDPAPTGSGYNEQFF. For the CDR3, the DNA is TGTGCCAGCAGCGTAGACCCAGCCCCTACCGGGAGCGGTTACAATGAGCAGTTCTTC. The chain employs TRBV9 and TRBJ2-1; D perhaps matches TRBD2 (6 bases). Looked up from germline, CDR1 is SGDLS and CDR2 is YYNGEE. This CDR3 comprises 19 residues. Trimming pared 0 bases from V and 4 bases from J, leaving 23 bases between.

This chain uses TRBV30 with TRBJ1-1; D is undetermined. The CDR3 has 13 residues. Trimming removed 2 bases from V and 0 bases from J, with 7 bases in between. Per germline, CDR1 GTSNPN and CDR2 SVGIG (reference sequence). The CDR3 sequence: CAWSWVVNTEAFF. The CDR3 nucleotides are TGTGCCTGGAGTTGGGTAGTGAACACTGAAGCTTTCTTT.

This clone showed up just a few times. This rearrangement joins TRBV30 to TRBJ1-4, with 7 bases aligning to TRBD1. The V gene end was trimmed by 3 bases and the J gene end by 4 bases; junction bases not matched to a gene: 20. This CDR3 spans 19 amino acids. CDR1 and CDR2 (germline): GTSNPN, SVGIG (reference sequence). The CDR3: CAWRDRDLRSGIGNEKLFF. In nucleotides, the CDR3 is TGTGCCTGGAGAGACAGGGACTTAAGAAGCGGGATAGGTAATGAAAAACTGTTTTTT. The variable domain in full, with the rest retrieved from reference TRBV30 and TRBJ1-4, is SQTIHQWPATLVQPVGSPLSLECTVEGTSNPNLYWYRQAAGRGLQLLFYSVGIGQISSEVPQNLSASRPQDRQFILSSKKLLLSDSGFYLCAWRDRDLRSGIGNEKLFFGSGTQLSVL.

The V gene is TRBV2, the J gene TRBJ2-1; a weak D match, TRBD1 (6 bases). The CDR3 sequence is 11 residues long. Germline V lookup: CDR1 SNHLY, CDR2 FYNNEI. Trimming shortened V by 5 bases and J by 15 bases, and 14 bases separated the two germline ends. CDR3 in amino acids: CASSSGHSWFF. For the CDR3, the DNA is TGTGCCAGCAGTTCGGGACACTCCTGGTTCTTC.

The chain uses TRBV2 and TRBJ2-6; D call uncertain. The germline CDR1 and CDR2 sequences are SNHLY and FYNNEI. Trimming pared 4 bases from V and 4 bases from J, leaving 11 bases between. The CDR3 totals 15 residues. The CDR3 bases are TGTGCCAGCAGTGGAACGATTATAGGGGCCAACGTCCTGACTTTC. Translating it yields CASSGTIIGANVLTF. Complete variable domain (other parts from reference TRBV2 and TRBJ2-6): EPEVTQTPSHQVTQMGQEVILRCVPISNHLYFYWYRQILGQKVEFLVSFYNNEISEKSEIFDDQFSVERPDGSNFTLKIRSTKLEDSAMYFCASSGTIIGANVLTFGAGSRLTVL.

This clone came up a few times. The rearrangement links TRBV7-3 to TRBJ2-1, with TRBD2 matching 9 bases. With 5 bases clipped from V and 7 bases from J, the junction kept 9 bases outside the gene matches. There are 15 residues in the CDR3. CDR1 and CDR2 from the germline V gene are SGHTA and FQGTGA. The CDR3: CASSPSGASGNEQFF. CDR3 DNA sequence: TGTGCCAGCAGCCCTAGCGGGGCTAGCGGTAATGAGCAGTTCTTC. Supplemented by reference TRBV7-3 and TRBJ2-1, the full variable domain reads GAGVSQTPSNKVTEKGKYVELRCDPISGHTALYWYRQSLGQGPEFLIYFQGTGAADDSGLPNDRFFAVRPEGSVSTLKIQRTERGDSAVYLCASSPSGASGNEQFFGPGTRLTVL.

This chain joins TRBV5-1 and TRBJ2-6, with D uncertain. CDR1 and CDR2 (germline): SGHRS, YFSETQ. The V and J ends lost 1 base and 1 base respectively, with 3 bases between them. The CDR3 has 14 residues. CDR3 in amino acids: CASSLRSGANVLTF. CDR3 DNA sequence: TGCGCCAGCAGCTTGCGATCTGGGGCCAACGTCCTGACTTTC.

This chain joins TRBV5-1 and TRBJ2-7; possible D gene TRBD2, 5 bases. Germline V gene data show CDR1 as SGHRS and CDR2 as YFSETQ. The CDR3 runs to 13 residues. The V gene lost 4 bases and the J gene lost 0 bases, with 8 bases spanning the gap. DNA for the CDR3: TGCGCCAGCAGCCTGGGGAGCTCCTACGAGCAGTACTTC. It translates to CASSLGSSYEQYF.

This chain joins TRBV6-1 and TRBJ2-3; no definite D call. V shed 6 bases and J shed 1 base, with 2 bases lying between them. CDR3 length equals 11 residues. From germline, CDR1 is MNHNS and CDR2 SASEGT. The DNA for the CDR3 is TGTGCCAGCAGGGGCACAGATACGCAGTATTTT. Encoded protein: CASRGTDTQYF.

This clone was detected ten times or more. The chain carries TRBV4-1 and TRBJ1-4; no firm D call. V lost 3 bases and J lost 0, with 5 bases in between. From germline, CDR1 is MGHRA and CDR2 YSYEKL. This CDR3 has 14 residues. The CDR3 DNA is TGCGCCAGCAGCCAGGCCGCAACTAATGAAAAACTGTTTTTT. Translation gives CASSQAATNEKLFF.

V is TRBV4-1 and J is TRBJ1-2; 7 bases align to TRBD1. CDR3 length: 15 amino acids. Trimming took 3 bases from V and 2 from J; bases not matched to a gene: 6. Germline V CDR1 and CDR2: MGHRA, YSYEKL. CDR3 in amino acids: CASSHPTGTNYGYTF. Written as DNA, the CDR3 is TGCGCCAGCAGCCATCCGACAGGGACGAACTATGGCTACACCTTC.

V usage is TRBV4-1 and J usage is TRBJ1-5; 8 nucleotides match TRBD1. Germline V gene lookup returns CDR1 MGHRA and CDR2 YSYEKL. V shed 2 bases, J shed 4 bases, and the junction held 4 bases outside the gene matches. The CDR3 contains 15 residues. The chain's CDR3 is CASSQQGAPNQPQHF. The CDR3 bases are TGCGCCAGCAGCCAACAGGGGGCCCCAAATCAGCCCCAGCATTTT.